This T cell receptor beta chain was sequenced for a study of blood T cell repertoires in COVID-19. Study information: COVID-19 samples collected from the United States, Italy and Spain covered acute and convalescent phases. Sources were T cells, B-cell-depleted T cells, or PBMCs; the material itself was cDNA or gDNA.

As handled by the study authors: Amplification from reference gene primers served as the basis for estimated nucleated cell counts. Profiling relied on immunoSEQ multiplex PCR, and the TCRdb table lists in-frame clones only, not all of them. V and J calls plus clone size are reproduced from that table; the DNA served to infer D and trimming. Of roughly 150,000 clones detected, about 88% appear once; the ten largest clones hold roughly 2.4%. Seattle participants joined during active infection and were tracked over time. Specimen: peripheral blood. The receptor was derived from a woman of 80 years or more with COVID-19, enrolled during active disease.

The CDR3 nucleotides are TGTGCCAGCAGCCGACATGCAATCAACCCTGGAAACACCATATATTTT. Protein: CASSRHAINPGNTIYF. The chain has TRBV28 and TRBJ1-3; D remains unclear. The CDR3 sequence is 16 residues long. Germline lookup yields CDR1 MDHEN and CDR2 SYDVKM. The germline V and J ends were trimmed by 6 bases and 2 bases, with 17 bases remaining between them.